One and the same sample provided the 31 T cell receptor beta chains below, sequenced in a study of blood T cell repertoires in COVID-19. The protocol was immunoSEQ multiplex PCR, while the TCRdb copy is restricted to in-frame clones and leaves out a portion. The sample includes approximately 190,000 clones, about nine tenths of them seen just once. Material: peripheral blood. These receptors were taken from a man between 65 and 79 years old with active or convalescent COVID-19.

The sample holds one count of this clone. V is TRBV28 and J is TRBJ2-1; 15 bases align to TRBD2. CDR1 is MDHEN, CDR2 SYDVKM, per germline. There are 17 residues in the CDR3. With V trimmed by 6 bases and J by 11 bases, 14 bases remained unmatched. The CDR3 loop is CASRTSGTSGGLHQQFF. The CDR3 DNA sequence: TGTGCCAGCAGAACGTCCGGGACTAGCGGGGGGCTCCACCAGCAGTTCTTC. The full variable domain, with the rest looked up from reference TRBV28 and TRBJ2-1, is DVKVTQSSRYLVKRTGEKVFLECVQDMDHENMFWYRQDPGLGLRLIYFSYDVKMKEKGDIPEGYSVSREKKERFSLILESASTNQTSMYLCASRTSGTSGGLHQQFFGPGTRLTVL.

The chain recombines TRBV27 with TRBJ2-7; the D gene is possibly TRBD1 (6 bases). Trimming removed 4 bases from V and 2 bases from J, with 12 bases in between. CDR3 length equals 14 residues. Germline values: CDR1 MNHEY, CDR2 SMNVEV (reference sequence). CDR3 DNA sequence: TGTGCCAGCAGTTCCAGGGGATATACCTACGAGCAGTACTTC. Residues: CASSSRGYTYEQYF.

The genes are TRBV14 and TRBJ2-5, with D possibly matching TRBD2 (5 bases). V was shortened by 4 bases and J by 1 base, with 19 bases between the two germline ends. Germline assignment: CDR1 SGHDN and CDR2 FVKESK. The length of the CDR3 is 17 residues. CDR3 nucleotide sequence: TGTGCCAGCAGCCCCAGCATGTCACGGGATTTCCAAGAGACCCAGTACTTC. This translates into CASSPSMSRDFQETQYF.

CDR3 loop: CASSQGWEGSYEQYF. In nucleotides, the CDR3 is TGTGCCAGCAGCCAAGGATGGGAGGGGTCTTACGAGCAGTACTTC. The rearrangement joins TRBV3-1 (or the pseudogene TRBV3-2) to TRBJ2-7; 7 bases match TRBD2. V trimming: 1 base; J trimming: 4 bases; junction bases outside the gene matches: 7. Per germline, CDR1 LGHDT and CDR2 YNNKEL (reference sequence). The CDR3 length is 15 residues.

V usage is TRBV5-6 and J usage is TRBJ1-5, with D possibly being TRBD1 (5 bases). The CDR3 length is 15 residues. Trimming took off 1 base at V and 4 bases at J, with 12 bases between the two ends. Germline V gene lookup returns CDR1 SGHDT and CDR2 YYEEEE. This CDR3 is CASSLSGVGNQPQHF. The CDR3, as DNA: TGTGCCAGCAGCTTGTCGGGGGTGGGAAATCAGCCCCAGCATTTT.

The chain joins TRBV5-1 to TRBJ2-7, with TRBD1 matching 9 bases. Germline V gene sequence: CDR1 SGHRS, CDR2 YFSETQ. The CDR3 consists of 14 residues. Trimming removed 2 bases from V and 3 bases from J; junction bases left unmatched: 3. CDR3 nucleotide sequence: TGCGCCAGCAGCTTACCGGGACAGGGCTACGAGCAGTACTTC. Residues: CASSLPGQGYEQYF.

This CDR3 is CASSQEPGTGEKLFF. Written as DNA, the CDR3 is TGCGCCAGCAGCCAAGAGCCGGGGACAGGGGAAAAACTGTTTTTT. V and J are TRBV4-3 and TRBJ1-4; 9 positions match TRBD1. The germline V gene has CDR1 LGHNA and CDR2 YSLEER. There are 15 residues in the CDR3. The V segment lost 0 bases and the J segment 8 bases; nucleotides outside the gene matches: 4.

The gene calls are TRBV5-6 and TRBJ1-2; 11 bases agree with TRBD1. Germline lookup yields CDR1 SGHDT and CDR2 YYEEEE. The junction had 8 bases not matched to a gene; V was cut back by 4 bases and J by 3 bases. This CDR3 contains 16 residues. The CDR3 is CASSRDRGALDYGYTF. The CDR3 nucleotides are TGTGCCAGCAGCAGGGACAGGGGGGCCTTGGACTATGGCTACACCTTC. The variable domain in full, with the rest retrieved from reference TRBV5-6 and TRBJ1-2, is DAGVTQSPTHLIKTRGQQVTLRCSPKSGHDTVSWYQQALGQGPQFIFQYYEEEERQRGNFPDRFSGHQFPNYSSELNVNALLLGDSALYLCASSRDRGALDYGYTFGSGTRLTVV.

The V gene is TRBV7-9, the J gene TRBJ2-1; a weak D match, TRBD2 (5 bases). Between the trimmed V and J ends, which lost 5 bases and 7 bases, there was a span of 9 bases. CDR1 is SEHNR and CDR2 is FQNEAQ in the germline V gene (reference sequence). The CDR3 is 12 residues long. The CDR3 region has the DNA TGTGCCAGCAGCACAACTAGGAATGAGCAGTTCTTC. Residues: CASSTTRNEQFF.

This chain joins TRBV6-5 and TRBJ2-7; possible D gene TRBD1, 5 bases. The V gene lost 4 bases and the J gene lost 2 bases, with 15 bases spanning the gap. In germline, CDR1 is MNHEY, CDR2 SVGAGI. CDR3 length: 15 amino acids. CDR3 bases: TGTGCCAGCAGTTCCCAGGGTGAGGTCACCTACGAGCAGTACTTC. It translates to CASSSQGEVTYEQYF.

In its sample, this clone was seen a few times. The CDR3 region has the DNA TGTGCCAGCAGCCGACTAGCGGAATATGAGCAGTTCTTC. Encoded protein: CASSRLAEYEQFF. The V call is TRBV4-2, the J call TRBJ2-1; 9 bases line up with TRBD2. The CDR3 length is 13 residues. Per the germline V gene, CDR1 is LGHNA and CDR2 is YNFKEQ. Trimming took 4 bases from V and 8 from J; bases not matched to a gene: 3.

V usage is TRBV7-6 and J usage is TRBJ1-6; 10 positions match TRBD1. With 1 base clipped from V and 4 bases from J, the junction kept 1 base outside the gene matches. The length of the CDR3 is 16 residues. Germline CDR1 and CDR2: SGHVS and FNYEAQ. In DNA form, the CDR3 reads TGTGCCAGCAGCTTAGAGGGACAGGGGTATAATTCACCCCTCCACTTT. This sequence encodes CASSLEGQGYNSPLHF.

This clone was detected only a few times. The chain has TRBV24-1 and TRBJ2-1; tentatively, D is TRBD1 (6 bases). Looked up from germline, CDR1 is KGHDR and CDR2 is SFDVKD. The ends were cut back, 4 bases at V and 6 bases at J, with 15 bases in the middle. The CDR3 sequence is 15 residues long. The CDR3 reads CATSDSQGLFNEQFF. CDR3 coding DNA: TGTGCCACCAGTGACTCACAGGGCCTCTTCAATGAGCAGTTCTTC.

The chain carries TRBV9 and TRBJ2-1; 8 bases agree with TRBD1. Germline V gene lookup returns CDR1 SGDLS and CDR2 YYNGEE. This CDR3 has 13 amino acids. J was trimmed by 7 bases and V by 0 bases; bases with no gene match: 0. The chain's CDR3 is CASSVGTGNEQFF. The CDR3 DNA follows: TGTGCCAGCAGCGTAGGGACAGGGAATGAGCAGTTCTTC.

The chain links TRBV19 to TRBJ2-2; 11 bases map to TRBD2. Germline V gene data show CDR1 as LNHDA and CDR2 as SQIVND (reference sequence). Trimming removed 6 bases from V and 2 bases from J; junction bases left unmatched: 11. The CDR3 has 18 residues. The CDR3 is CASRPEPLAGGNTGELFF. CDR3 DNA sequence: TGTGCCAGTAGGCCCGAACCTCTAGCGGGGGGAAACACCGGGGAGCTGTTTTTT. Full variable domain (rest looked up from reference TRBV19 and TRBJ2-2): DGGITQSPKYLFRKEGQNVTLSCEQNLNHDAMYWYRQDPGQGLRLIYYSQIVNDFQKGDIAEGYSVSREKKESFPLTVTSAQKNPTAFYLCASRPEPLAGGNTGELFFGEGSRLTVL.

The chain uses TRBV28 and TRBJ2-7; 7 bases match TRBD1. This CDR3 is built from 16 residues. The germline V gene encodes CDR1 MDHEN and CDR2 SYDVKM. V shed 5 bases and J 1 base; nucleotides not matched to a gene: 11. CDR3 in amino acids: CASSAYRGPRSYEQYF. CDR3 coding DNA: TGTGCCAGCAGTGCCTACAGGGGTCCTCGATCCTACGAGCAGTACTTC.

The chain is built from TRBV6-1 and TRBJ2-7, with D hard to call. Trimming cost V 1 base and J 0 bases, with 10 bases left between them. CDR3 length equals 15 residues. Looked up from germline, CDR1 is MNHNS and CDR2 is SASEGT. The CDR3 coding sequence is TGTGCCAGCAGTGAAGGGGCACTTAGCTCCTACGAGCAGTACTTC. This encodes CASSEGALSSYEQYF.

The chain is built from TRBV18 and TRBJ1-2; 8 bases fit TRBD1. CDR3 length: 14 residues. V shed 2 bases, J shed 3 bases, and the junction held 2 bases outside the gene matches. Germline V lookup: CDR1 KGHSH, CDR2 LQKENI. The CDR3: CASSPLDRDYGYTF. The CDR3 DNA reads as TGTGCCAGCTCACCATTGGACAGGGACTATGGCTACACCTTC. The entire variable domain, with the rest obtained from reference TRBV18 and TRBJ1-2, is as follows: NAGVMQNPRHLVRRRGQEARLRCSPMKGHSHVYWYRQLPEEGLKFMVYLQKENIIDESGMPKERFSAEFPKEGPSILRIQQVVRGDSAAYFCASSPLDRDYGYTFGSGTRLTVV.

V usage is TRBV27 and J usage is TRBJ2-1, with 9 bases that match TRBD2. V shed 8 bases, J shed 4 bases, and the junction held 6 bases outside the gene matches. The germline V gene has CDR1 MNHEY and CDR2 SMNVEV (reference sequence). The CDR3 contains 14 residues. The CDR3 region is CASASGALYNEQFF. CDR3 sequence (DNA): TGTGCCAGCGCTAGCGGGGCCCTTTACAATGAGCAGTTCTTC.

The chain joins TRBV10-1 to TRBJ1-1; D unclear. The CDR3 is 16 residues long. Per germline, CDR1 WNHNN and CDR2 SYGVQD (reference sequence). V was pared by 10 bases and J by 6 bases, with 27 bases between. The CDR3 DNA is TGCGCCACCAGCCGGCAGGCTAGCCTGTTGATCGCTGAAGCTTTCTTT. Translating gives CATSRQASLLIAEAFF.

This clone was observed a single time. The V call is TRBV14, the J call TRBJ2-3, with 10 bases fitting TRBD2. Per germline, CDR1 SGHDN and CDR2 FVKESK. CDR3 size: 18 residues. V was clipped by 8 bases and J by 3 bases; unmatched bases: 17. CDR3 in amino acids: CASGRGASGSLGTDTQYF. The CDR3 DNA reads as TGTGCCAGCGGCCGGGGGGCTAGCGGGAGTCTCGGTACAGATACGCAGTATTTT.

This chain joins TRBV6-6 and TRBJ1-5, with a possible D match to TRBD1 (5 bases). This CDR3 has 15 amino acids. Germline V lookup: CDR1 MNHNY, CDR2 SVGAGI (reference sequence). Trimming cost V 5 bases and J 5 bases, with 16 bases left between them. The CDR3 spells CASSTSAGRHQPQHF. In DNA form, the CDR3 reads TGTGCCAGCAGTACGAGCGCGGGGCGGCATCAGCCCCAGCATTTT.

The chain is built from TRBV11-2 and TRBJ2-7; 10 bases agree with TRBD1. The V gene end was trimmed by 1 base and the J gene end by 2 bases; junction bases not matched to a gene: 2. The CDR3 runs 15 residues. Germline CDR1 is SGHAT and CDR2 is FQNNGV. The CDR3 coding sequence is TGTGCCAGCAGCTTAGGGGACAGGGGTCCCTACGAGCAGTACTTC. Protein sequence: CASSLGDRGPYEQYF.

For this clone: This sample also contains other DNA sequences that code for the same CDR3. The CDR3 DNA is TGTGCCAGTAGTACAGGGTCTGAAGCTTTCTTT. Protein product: CASSTGSEAFF. V gene TRBV19 combines with J gene TRBJ1-1; possible D gene TRBD1, 5 bases. Germline lookup yields CDR1 LNHDA and CDR2 SQIVND (reference sequence). CDR3 length equals 11 residues. V gave up 4 bases and J gave up 6 bases, with 6 bases separating them. The full variable domain, rest sourced from reference TRBV19 and TRBJ1-1, is DGGITQSPKYLFRKEGQNVTLSCEQNLNHDAMYWYRQDPGQGLRLIYYSQIVNDFQKGDIAEGYSVSREKKESFPLTVTSAQKNPTAFYLCASSTGSEAFFGQGTRLTVV.

This chain connects TRBV5-1 to TRBJ2-3; TRBD1 aligns across 7 bases. The CDR3 spans 16 residues. Germline-derived CDR1 and CDR2 are SGHRS and YFSETQ. V trimming: 4 bases; J trimming: 2 bases; junction bases outside the gene matches: 10. CDR3 nucleotides: TGCGCCAGCAGCCCTCAGTGGGGACAGCTCACAGATACGCAGTATTTT. Protein product: CASSPQWGQLTDTQYF.

The chain links TRBV2 to TRBJ1-3; 8 bases fit TRBD1. The CDR3 has 18 residues. Germline V gene lookup returns CDR1 SNHLY and CDR2 FYNNEI. The V and J ends lost 6 bases and 0 bases, in that order; junction bases with no gene match: 13. The CDR3 region is CASSRTGHDSFSGNTIYF. The CDR3 DNA reads as TGTGCCAGCAGCCGGACAGGGCATGATTCCTTCTCTGGAAACACCATATATTTT.

The CDR3 nucleotides are TGTGCCAGTAGGGGCCCGACAGTGAACACCGGGGAGCTGTTTTTT. Protein sequence: CASRGPTVNTGELFF. This rearrangement joins TRBV19 to TRBJ2-2; maybe TRBD1 (5 bases). In germline, CDR1 is LNHDA, CDR2 SQIVND (reference sequence). CDR3 size: 15 residues. V dropped 6 bases and J dropped 1 base, with 12 bases sitting between them.

The gene calls are TRBV7-8 and TRBJ1-6; 9 positions match TRBD1. Germline CDR1 SGHVS, CDR2 FQNEAQ. V lost 5 bases to trimming and J lost 9 bases; unmatched junction nucleotides: 5. CDR3 length equals 14 residues. The CDR3 sequence: CASSQGQGSSPLHF. DNA of the CDR3: TGTGCCAGCAGCCAGGGACAGGGCAGTTCACCCCTCCACTTT.

The genes are TRBV4-1 and TRBJ1-3; 8 bases agree with TRBD1. The junction had 12 bases not matched to a gene; V was cut back by 5 bases and J by 0 bases. The germline V gene has CDR1 MGHRA and CDR2 YSYEKL. The CDR3 has 18 amino acids. The DNA for the CDR3 is TGCGCCAGCAGCTCGGGTCGACAGGGGACAATCTCTGGAAACACCATATATTTT. Its translation is CASSSGRQGTISGNTIYF.

The rearrangement links TRBV19 to TRBJ1-6; unclear D gene. This CDR3 region has 18 residues. Germline V gene data show CDR1 as LNHDA and CDR2 as SQIVND (reference sequence). Trimming left V 6 bases short and J 7 bases short, with 25 bases between. The CDR3 region has the DNA TGTGCCAGTAGCTACTACCCCGGCGCGATATCGGGGAATTCACCCCTCCACTTT. This encodes CASSYYPGAISGNSPLHF.

This rearrangement joins TRBV19 to TRBJ1-6; D is ambiguous. V was trimmed by 7 bases and J by 7 bases, leaving 14 bases between them. CDR3 length equals 14 residues. CDR1 is LNHDA and CDR2 is SQIVND in the germline V gene (reference sequence). The CDR3 coding sequence is TGTGCCAGTAAAGTCCGGGAGATAAATTCACCCCTCCACTTT. Encoded protein: CASKVREINSPLHF.